One sample yielded the 28 T cell receptor beta chains listed below, sequenced in a study of blood T cell repertoires in COVID-19. This table comes from immunoSEQ multiplex PCR, and its TCRdb copy is limited to in-frame clones, with some not included. The top ten hold 1.7% of the sample, which has 310,000 or so clones, roughly 89% seen once. The sample was PBMCs or T cells enriched from blood (not recorded which). These receptors all stem from a woman in her late teens or twenties with acute COVID-19.

The chain couples TRBV19 to TRBJ2-3; tentative D call: TRBD2 (6 bases). The CDR3 contains 15 residues. V gave up 3 bases and J gave up 0 bases, with 10 bases separating them. From germline, CDR1 is LNHDA and CDR2 SQIVND (reference sequence). The CDR3: CASSIRAGSTDTQYF. In DNA form, the CDR3 reads TGTGCCAGTAGTATCCGTGCGGGGAGCACAGATACGCAGTATTTT.

This sequence joins TRBV27 and TRBJ2-7; a possible D gene is TRBD2 (6 bases). The V end was cut by 5 bases, the J end by 0 bases, with 11 bases between. There are 14 residues in the CDR3. Germline CDR1 reads MNHEY; CDR2 reads SMNVEV (reference sequence). The CDR3 nucleotides read TGTGCCAGCAGTGCAAGCGGGCCCTCCTACGAGCAGTACTTC. It is translated as CASSASGPSYEQYF.

The sample holds one count of this clone. This rearrangement joins TRBV4-2 to TRBJ2-1; 14 nucleotides match TRBD2. V was pared by 2 bases and J by 5 bases, with 8 bases of the junction left unmatched. Germline CDR1 reads LGHNA; CDR2 reads YNFKEQ. This CDR3 is 18 amino acids long. CDR3 DNA: TGTGCCAGCAGCCAATATGGGACTAGCGGGAGTAGGAACAATGAGCAGTTCTTC. Its translation: CASSQYGTSGSRNNEQFF.

V usage is TRBV18 and J usage is TRBJ1-5; 9 bases map to TRBD1. Germline CDR1 and CDR2: KGHSH and LQKENI. The CDR3 is 15 residues long. J gave up 6 bases and V 3 bases, and 6 bases lay outside the gene matches. CDR3 nucleotide sequence: TGTGCCAGCTCACCTTCAGAACAGGGGGCTCAGCCCCAGCATTTT. Its protein product is CASSPSEQGAQPQHF.

The V call is TRBV9, the J call TRBJ2-1; TRBD1 aligns across 9 bases. Germline trimming cut 4 bases from V and 4 bases from J; bases unmatched to any gene: 15. The CDR3 extends over 18 amino acids. Germline values: CDR1 SGDLS, CDR2 YYNGEE. Here the CDR3 reads CASSRDRETPGTYNEQFF. CDR3 DNA: TGTGCCAGCAGCCGGGACAGGGAGACCCCAGGGACTTACAATGAGCAGTTCTTC.

The chain employs TRBV4-1 and TRBJ1-1, with D uncertain. Germline V lookup: CDR1 MGHRA, CDR2 YSYEKL. The CDR3 loop spans 15 amino acids. The V gene lost 6 bases and the J gene lost 3 bases, with 17 bases spanning the gap. This chain's CDR3 is CASSQLGGVDTEAFF. The CDR3 DNA is TGCGCCAGCAGTCAGCTAGGAGGCGTCGACACTGAAGCTTTCTTT.

V gene TRBV5-1 combines with J gene TRBJ2-7, with a weak D call TRBD2 (6 bases). The CDR3 consists of 13 residues. Germline values: CDR1 SGHRS, CDR2 YFSETQ. Trimming pared 1 base from V and 6 bases from J, leaving 11 bases between. The CDR3 coding sequence is TGCGCCAGCAGCTTGCGGGGCGGGGTCGAGCAGTACTTC. Translation: CASSLRGGVEQYF.

The chain couples TRBV30 to TRBJ2-5, with 7 positions matching TRBD1. In germline, CDR1 is GTSNPN, CDR2 SVGIG (reference sequence). The trim removed 3 bases at V and 5 bases at J, leaving 18 bases unmatched. The CDR3 extends over 17 amino acids. This chain's CDR3 is CAWSRQGRVGSWETQYF. The CDR3 region has the DNA TGTGCCTGGAGCAGACAGGGAAGAGTTGGAAGTTGGGAGACCCAGTACTTC.

This rearrangement joins TRBV10-1 to TRBJ2-1; TRBD2 matches 7 bases. CDR3 length: 14 amino acids. With 0 bases clipped from V and 6 bases from J, the junction kept 2 bases outside the gene matches. Germline lookup yields CDR1 WNHNN and CDR2 SYGVQD (reference sequence). CDR3 protein: CASSESAGVNEQFF. DNA for the CDR3: TGCGCCAGCAGTGAGTCGGCGGGAGTCAATGAGCAGTTCTTC.

For the CDR3, the DNA is TGTGCCAGCAGCCAAGGTGGGACAGGGGGCTATGAAAAACTGTTTTTT. Its translation is CASSQGGTGGYEKLFF. V usage is TRBV4-2 and J usage is TRBJ1-4; 12 bases are a match to TRBD1. CDR1 is LGHNA and CDR2 is YNFKEQ in the germline V gene. Trimming removed 1 base from V and 6 bases from J; junction bases left unmatched: 3. The CDR3 has 16 amino acids.

This clone has a single count. The chain joins TRBV12-3 or TRBV12-4 to TRBJ1-2, with D perhaps TRBD1 (6 bases). V lost 8 bases and J lost 8, with 18 bases in between. The CDR3 has 13 amino acids. The CDR3, as DNA: TGTGCCAGCGTCGCTACAGGGTATGGGGGCTACACCTTC. Protein sequence: CASVATGYGGYTF.

V is TRBV5-8 and J is TRBJ2-3, with D tentatively TRBD1 (5 bases). This CDR3 has 20 residues. Trimming stripped 0 bases from V and 4 bases from J, with 27 bases between. Per germline, CDR1 SGHTS and CDR2 YDEGEE. CDR3 sequence: CASSLAISYRRGWVPDTQYF. The CDR3 DNA reads as TGTGCCAGCAGCTTGGCCATTTCTTACAGGCGAGGTTGGGTCCCAGATACGCAGTATTTT.

The V and J genes are TRBV19 and TRBJ1-5; TRBD1 matches at 7 bases. In germline, CDR1 is LNHDA, CDR2 SQIVND (reference sequence). The CDR3 is made up of 13 amino acids. The trim removed 8 bases at V and 2 bases at J, leaving 3 bases unmatched. In DNA form, the CDR3 reads TGTGCCAGTGGGGACAGACGCAATCAGCCCCAGCATTTT. Translation: CASGDRRNQPQHF.

The CDR3 nucleotides are TGTGCCAGCAGATCCTTCACAACTGAAGCTTTCTTT. This codes for CASRSFTTEAFF. The genes are TRBV13 and TRBJ1-1; no firm D call. Germline loops: CDR1 PRHDT, CDR2 FYEKMQ (reference sequence). The CDR3 is made up of 12 amino acids. V was cut by 6 bases and J by 5 bases, with 10 bases left in between.

The CDR3 loop is CASSPPEGFSYNEQFF. CDR3 bases: TGTGCCAGCTCACCACCGGAGGGGTTCTCCTACAATGAGCAGTTCTTC. The chain joins TRBV18 to TRBJ2-1; TRBD2 might be the D (6 bases). The CDR3 totals 16 residues. The germline V gene has CDR1 KGHSH and CDR2 LQKENI. The V and J ends lost 0 bases and 0 bases respectively, with 9 bases between them.

This chain links TRBV6-5 with TRBJ1-1; 8 bases align to TRBD1. V was pared by 4 bases and J by 4 bases, with 2 bases of the junction left unmatched. This CDR3 contains 13 residues. From germline, CDR1 is MNHEY and CDR2 SVGAGI. CDR3 nucleotides: TGTGCCAGCAGTTTCGACAGGGGCACTGAAGCTTTCTTT. Translation: CASSFDRGTEAFF.

The chain joins TRBV18 to TRBJ2-1; TRBD2 matches 9 bases. Germline V gene data show CDR1 as KGHSH and CDR2 as LQKENI. The CDR3 runs to 15 residues. Unmatched junction bases numbered 8, after V lost 6 bases and J lost 5 bases. The CDR3 is CASSPVASGNNEQFF. The DNA of the CDR3 is TGTGCCAGCTCCCCGGTAGCTAGCGGGAACAATGAGCAGTTCTTC.

The chain employs TRBV5-5 and TRBJ2-7, with 10 bases fitting TRBD1. The CDR3 is 16 amino acids. In germline, CDR1 is SGHKS, CDR2 YYEKEE (reference sequence). Trimming took 0 bases from V and 4 from J; bases not matched to a gene: 7. The CDR3 DNA reads TGTGCCAGCAGCTTGGTAGGGGGACAGGGGAGGTACGAGCAGTACTTC. Its protein product is CASSLVGGQGRYEQYF.

The chain employs TRBV18 and TRBJ2-7, with D perhaps TRBD1 (5 bases). The CDR3 runs 15 residues. V gave up 2 bases and J gave up 0 bases, with 11 bases separating them. Germline-derived CDR1 and CDR2 are KGHSH and LQKENI. CDR3 protein: CASSPVTVSSYEQYF. The CDR3 DNA is TGTGCCAGCTCACCAGTGACAGTGAGCTCCTACGAGCAGTACTTC.

The gene calls are TRBV10-2 and TRBJ1-1; D may be TRBD1 (5 bases). The V end was cut by 4 bases, the J end by 7 bases, with 13 bases between. The V gene's germline CDR1 is WSHSY and CDR2 SAAADI. The length of the CDR3 is 13 residues. This CDR3 reads CASSGTKTDEAFF. In DNA form, the CDR3 reads TGCGCCAGCAGTGGGACAAAAACGGATGAAGCTTTCTTT.

The chain combines TRBV27 with TRBJ2-2, with 10 bases that match TRBD1. The CDR3 extends over 17 amino acids. Germline V CDR1 and CDR2: MNHEY, SMNVEV (reference sequence). Trimming took 1 base from V and 1 from J; bases not matched to a gene: 3. CDR3 coding DNA: TGTGCCAGCAGTTTATTGCGGACAGGGGGGAACACCGGGGAGCTGTTTTTT. Amino acid sequence: CASSLLRTGGNTGELFF.

This clone has a single count. The chain carries TRBV3-1 (or the pseudogene TRBV3-2) and TRBJ1-2; 9 bases match TRBD1. Germline V gives CDR1 LGHDT, CDR2 YNNKEL (reference sequence). Trimming removed 4 bases from V and 2 bases from J; junction bases left unmatched: 11. This CDR3 contains 17 residues. CDR3 in amino acids: CASSRTGGASENYGYTF. In DNA form, the CDR3 reads TGTGCCAGCAGCCGAACAGGGGGCGCTTCGGAAAACTATGGCTACACCTTC.

The rearrangement uses TRBV27 and TRBJ2-7, with D perhaps matching TRBD2 (6 bases). The CDR3 consists of 13 residues. V was clipped by 6 bases and J by 2 bases, with 11 bases between them. CDR1 is MNHEY and CDR2 is SMNVEV in the germline V gene (reference sequence). The CDR3 sequence: CASRRDSTYEQYF. CDR3 nucleotide sequence: TGTGCCAGCAGGAGGGACTCCACCTACGAGCAGTACTTC.

In regard to this clone: A read error may account for a junction end that differs from germline. V and J are TRBV3-1 (or the pseudogene TRBV3-2) and TRBJ1-1; 9 bases fit TRBD1. The CDR3 spans 14 residues. From germline, CDR1 is LGHDT and CDR2 YNNKEL (reference sequence). Written as DNA, the CDR3 is TGTGCCAGCACCGCCGGGACAGGGAACCCTGAAGCTTTCTTT. It translates to CASTAGTGNPEAFF.

V and J are TRBV7-2 and TRBJ2-1; TRBD2 matches 9 bases. This CDR3 region has 17 residues. V lost 5 bases to trimming and J lost 8 bases; unmatched junction nucleotides: 16. CDR1 is SGHTA, CDR2 FQGNSA, per germline. Here the CDR3 DNA reads TGTGCCAGCAGCCGGGCCCCGGCTAGCGGGACTGGCGATGAGCAGTTCTTC. Its translation is CASSRAPASGTGDEQFF.

This sequence joins TRBV28 and TRBJ2-3; no reliable D call. V lost 3 bases and J 0 bases, leaving 10 bases between the germline ends. In germline, CDR1 is MDHEN, CDR2 SYDVKM. This CDR3 contains 15 residues. The CDR3 DNA sequence: TGTGCCAGCAGTTTTCGCCGGGTTAGCACAGATACGCAGTATTTT. Protein: CASSFRRVSTDTQYF.

This clone was counted once. The V call is TRBV28, the J call TRBJ2-7, with TRBD2 matching over 14 bases. With V trimmed by 5 bases and J by 2 bases, 11 bases remained unmatched. In germline, CDR1 is MDHEN, CDR2 SYDVKM. This CDR3 contains 18 residues. In nucleotides, the CDR3 is TGTGCCAGCAGTCCACTCCGGGGGACTAGCGGGAGTCCCTACGAGCAGTACTTC. This gives the protein CASSPLRGTSGSPYEQYF.

The chain has TRBV7-2 and TRBJ2-7; 8 bases line up with TRBD1. After removal of 4 bases from V and 2 bases from J, the junction contained 4 bases not matched to a gene. This CDR3 is 14 amino acids long. Germline assignment: CDR1 SGHTA and CDR2 FQGNSA. In DNA, the CDR3 is TGTGCCAGCAGCTGGGCAGGGGGCCCCTACGAGCAGTACTTC. Translating it yields CASSWAGGPYEQYF.